Listed here are 18 T cell receptor beta chains from one sample, sequenced in a study of shared clonotypes between healthy human individuals. The repertoire was sequenced with immunoSEQ multiplex PCR; TCRdb's copy has only in-frame clones and lacks some. Of hundreds of thousands of clones listed, roughly three quarters are singletons. The specimen was PBMCs. The receptors here all came from a woman aged 40 to 49 in good health. Some clones in this sample may be carry-over from other donors' samples.

V gene TRBV6-5 combines with J gene TRBJ2-5; TRBD2 aligns across 8 bases. The V gene's germline CDR1 is MNHEY and CDR2 SVGAGI. The V and J ends lost 8 bases and 7 bases, in that order; junction bases with no gene match: 15. CDR3 length equals 15 residues. Here the CDR3 reads CASASGLARTGTQYF. The DNA of the CDR3 is TGTGCCAGCGCTTCCGGACTAGCCCGAACCGGGACCCAGTACTTC.

The V gene is TRBV7-8, the J gene TRBJ2-2; D may be TRBD2 (6 bases). V was cut by 5 bases and J by 4 bases, with 17 bases left in between. The CDR3 consists of 16 residues. CDR1 SGHVS and CDR2 FQNEAQ come from the germline V gene. As DNA, the CDR3 is TGTGCCAGCAGCCTACTCCGACTAGACAGCACCGGGGAGCTGTTTTTT. Its protein is CASSLLRLDSTGELFF.

With respect to this clone: The sample contains more than one DNA sequence encoding this CDR3. For the CDR3, the DNA is TGCGCCAGCAGCCTAGCGGGAGGAGAGCAAGAGACCCAGTACTTC. It yields the protein CASSLAGGEQETQYF. The rearrangement links TRBV5-1 to TRBJ2-5; 11 positions agree with TRBD2. The CDR3 contains 15 residues. Germline V gives CDR1 SGHRS, CDR2 YFSETQ. Trimming at V came to 4 bases and at J to 2 bases, leaving 4 bases not matched to a gene.

The V gene is TRBV28, the J gene TRBJ2-7; D ambiguous. Per the germline V gene, CDR1 is MDHEN and CDR2 is SYDVKM. The CDR3 contains 14 residues. V was trimmed by 6 bases and J by 13 bases, leaving 25 bases between them. The CDR3 loop is CASRSGPRHPESYF. Written as DNA, the CDR3 is TGTGCCAGCAGATCCGGTCCGAGACACCCCGAAAGTTACTTC. Based on the CDR3 plus reference TRBV28 and TRBJ2-7, the full variable domain is DVKVTQSSRYLVKRTGEKVFLECVQDMDHENMFWYRQDPGLGLRLIYFSYDVKMKEKGDIPEGYSVSREKKERFSLILESASTNQTSMYLCASRSGPRHPESYFGPGTRLTVT.

The V gene is TRBV27, the J gene TRBJ2-1, with TRBD2 matching 9 bases. V gave up 1 base and J gave up 3 bases; unmatched junction bases: 7. The germline gives CDR1 MNHEY, CDR2 SMNVEV (reference sequence). The CDR3 has 17 residues. The CDR3 here is CASSLWGSSGNYNEQFF. DNA for the CDR3: TGTGCCAGCAGTTTATGGGGGTCTAGCGGGAACTACAATGAGCAGTTCTTC.

This clone appeared once. The gene calls are TRBV7-8 and TRBJ2-2; D is ambiguous. This CDR3 is 12 amino acids long. Trimming stripped 4 bases from V and 6 bases from J, with 6 bases between. Per the germline V gene, CDR1 is SGHVS and CDR2 is FQNEAQ. The CDR3 spells CASSSSSGELFF. CDR3 nucleotides: TGTGCCAGCAGCTCCTCGTCCGGGGAGCTGTTTTTT.

As regards this clone: A far larger clone is off by one base, so a read error is likely. The same CDR3 can be traced to other DNA sequences in this sample. The chain recombines TRBV11-3 with TRBJ2-3; TRBD2 agrees at 13 bases. Germline V gene lookup returns CDR1 SGHNT and CDR2 YENEEA. The V and J ends lost 5 bases and 4 bases, in that order; junction bases with no gene match: 15. The CDR3 loop spans 19 amino acids. The CDR3: CASSDRRGGLAGVADTQYF. CDR3 nucleotide sequence: TGTGCCAGCAGCGACAGGAGGGGAGGACTAGCGGGAGTGGCAGATACGCAGTATTTT.

The V call is TRBV10-1, the J call TRBJ2-3, with TRBD2 identical over 9 bases. Trimming took 5 bases from V and 6 from J; bases not matched to a gene: 6. The CDR3 runs 14 residues. Looked up from germline, CDR1 is WNHNN and CDR2 is SYGVQD (reference sequence). The CDR3 sequence is CASSPGLALDTQYF. The DNA for the CDR3 is TGCGCCAGCAGTCCCGGACTAGCGCTGGATACGCAGTATTTT.

The V call is TRBV6-1, the J call TRBJ2-2; D ambiguous. CDR3 length: 10 residues. V dropped 8 bases and J dropped 5 bases, with 3 bases sitting between them. In germline, CDR1 is MNHNS, CDR2 SASEGT. This CDR3 is CASATGELFF. The CDR3 coding sequence is TGTGCCAGCGCGACCGGGGAGCTGTTTTTT.

V and J are TRBV7-3 and TRBJ1-3, with D unresolved. Germline V gives CDR1 SGHTA, CDR2 FQGTGA. This CDR3 contains 15 residues. Trimming pared 1 base from V and 4 bases from J, leaving 11 bases between. The DNA for the CDR3 is TGTGCCAGCAGCTTAAACGGAGTCGCGGGAAACACCATATATTTT. Protein: CASSLNGVAGNTIYF.

This rearrangement joins TRBV7-8 to TRBJ2-3, with D perhaps matching TRBD1 (5 bases). Germline values: CDR1 SGHVS, CDR2 FQNEAQ. The V end was cut by 2 bases, the J end by 0 bases, with 12 bases between. There are 16 residues in the CDR3. The CDR3: CASSLQGSSSTDTQYF. The DNA of the CDR3 is TGTGCCAGCAGCTTACAGGGCTCATCTAGCACAGATACGCAGTATTTT.

This clone was counted only a few times. The CDR3 spells CASKLAGGDEQYF. CDR3 DNA sequence: TGTGCCAGCAAACTAGCGGGAGGGGACGAGCAGTACTTC. The rearrangement uses TRBV14 and TRBJ2-7; 13 positions match TRBD2. CDR3 size: 13 residues. Trimming took 7 bases from V and 5 from J; bases not matched to a gene: 2. CDR1 is SGHDN, CDR2 FVKESK, per germline.

The chain employs TRBV7-9 and TRBJ1-4; a possible D gene is TRBD1 (5 bases). The germline V and J ends were trimmed by 5 bases and 8 bases, with 21 bases remaining between them. The CDR3 consists of 16 residues. Looked up from germline, CDR1 is SEHNR and CDR2 is FQNEAQ (reference sequence). CDR3 sequence (DNA): TGTGCCAGCAGCCCCACGGGACCGCGCGCGAGGGAAAAACTGTTTTTT. Residues: CASSPTGPRAREKLFF.

CDR3 DNA: TGCGCCAGCAGCTTCCTCTCGCTAGCGGGAGGGGGAAGGTCCTACAATGAGCAGTTCTTC. Translating it yields CASSFLSLAGGGRSYNEQFF. The chain carries TRBV5-1 and TRBJ2-1; 12 nucleotides agree with TRBD2. V shed 2 bases, J shed 1 base, and the junction held 13 bases outside the gene matches. This CDR3 comprises 20 residues. CDR1 is SGHRS and CDR2 is YFSETQ in the germline V gene. Based on the CDR3 plus reference TRBV5-1 and TRBJ2-1, the full variable domain is KAGVTQTPRYLIKTRGQQVTLSCSPISGHRSVSWYQQTPGQGLQFLFEYFSETQRNKGNFPGRFSGRQFSNSRSEMNVSTLELGDSALYLCASSFLSLAGGGRSYNEQFFGPGTRLTVL.

V is TRBV30 and J is TRBJ1-3; D gene uncertain. V dropped 2 bases and J dropped 0 bases, with 8 bases sitting between them. Germline V CDR1 and CDR2: GTSNPN, SVGIG (reference sequence). The CDR3 extends over 14 amino acids. CDR3 loop: CAWSRTNSGNTIYF. CDR3 in DNA: TGTGCCTGGAGTCGGACGAACTCTGGAAACACCATATATTTT.

The J gene is TRBJ1-5, the V gene TRBV5-1, with 10 bases fitting TRBD1. Germline CDR1 is SGHRS and CDR2 is YFSETQ. The CDR3 runs 14 residues. The V gene end was trimmed by 0 bases and the J gene end by 10 bases; junction bases not matched to a gene: 4. CDR3 nucleotide sequence: TGCGCCAGCAGCTTGGGGGACAGGGGCCATCCCCAGCATTTT. Translated, it gives CASSLGDRGHPQHF.

The chain recombines TRBV29-1 with TRBJ2-6; D gene uncertain. Germline V CDR1 and CDR2: SQVTM, ANQGSEA. The ends were cut back, 3 bases at V and 0 bases at J, with 6 bases in the middle. The length of the CDR3 is 14 residues. In nucleotides, the CDR3 is TGCAGCGTTGATGTGACCTCTGGGGCCAACGTCCTGACTTTC. This translates into CSVDVTSGANVLTF.

This chain connects TRBV5-1 to TRBJ2-1; D possibly uses TRBD1 or TRBD2 (5 bases each). The CDR3 is 15 amino acids. Germline V gene data show CDR1 as SGHRS and CDR2 as YFSETQ. Trimming removed 5 bases from V and 0 bases from J, with 12 bases in between. In DNA form, the CDR3 reads TGCGCCAGCAGTCGGGACGGCGACTCCTACAATGAGCAGTTCTTC. This gives the protein CASSRDGDSYNEQFF.